These 6 T cell receptor beta chains share one sample of origin, sequenced in a study of T-cell reconstitution after alpha-beta-depleted transplantation in children. Molecular barcoding with unique molecular identifiers was used for the TCRbeta library. From the PCR reads, TCRdb called clonotypes with MiXCR, one entry per CDR3 protein. Found here are about 440,000 distinct CDR3 sequences, about 45% of them singletons; the top ten hold 27%. The material was PBMCs, obtained before TCRalphabeta/CD19-depleted stem cell transplant. Source of these receptors: a girl aged 2 to 10 with aplastic anemia, due to receive a stem cell transplant.

The V and J genes are TRBV20-1 and TRBJ2-1; D ambiguous. Germline CDR1 DFQATT, CDR2 SNEGSKA (reference sequence). This CDR3 has 11 residues. Trimming took off 0 bases at V and 12 bases at J, with 9 bases between the two ends. The CDR3 sequence: CSARDPAGQFF. In nucleotides, the CDR3 is TGCAGTGCTAGAGATCCGGCAGGGCAGTTCTTC.

This clonotype was observed at least ten times. The chain uses TRBV6-2 or TRBV6-3 and TRBJ2-7; TRBD2 agrees at 11 bases. Looked up from germline, CDR1 is MNHEY and CDR2 is SVGEGT. With V trimmed by 5 bases and J by 3 bases, 9 bases remained unmatched. The CDR3 is 16 residues long. The CDR3 loop reads CASSPRASGGNYEQYF. Written as DNA, the CDR3 is TGTGCCAGCAGTCCCCGAGCTAGCGGGGGGAACTACGAGCAGTACTTC.

In this sample, this clonotype turned up a few times. The chain is built from TRBV6-1 and TRBJ2-5; 14 nucleotides match TRBD2. From germline, CDR1 is MNHNS and CDR2 SASEGT. CDR3 length equals 14 residues. The V and J ends lost 9 bases and 4 bases, in that order; junction bases with no gene match: 4. CDR3 loop: CARGTSGGTETQYF. The CDR3 nucleotides are TGTGCCAGGGGGACTAGCGGGGGTACAGAGACCCAGTACTTC.

The rearrangement joins TRBV10-3 to TRBJ2-5, with unresolved D. V lost 3 bases and J lost 2, with 16 bases in between. Germline V gene data show CDR1 as ENHRY and CDR2 as SYGVKD. This CDR3 region has 16 residues. DNA for the CDR3: TGTGCCATCAGTGAAAGGGCGCCTGAAATACAAGAGACCCAGTACTTC. It encodes CAISERAPEIQETQYF.

This chain joins TRBV7-2 and TRBJ2-7; 8 bases are shared with TRBD1. V lost 6 bases and J lost 3; bases outside the gene matches: 10. Germline V gives CDR1 SGHTA, CDR2 FQGNSA. CDR3 length equals 15 residues. Here the CDR3 DNA reads TGTGCCAGCAGTTTCTTTGACAGGGGATACTACGAGCAGTACTTC. This codes for CASSFFDRGYYEQYF.

V is TRBV19 and J is TRBJ1-4, with a tentative D call TRBD1 (6 bases). This CDR3 is 14 amino acids long. V lost 3 bases and J 8 bases, leaving 13 bases between the germline ends. CDR1 and CDR2 from the germline V gene are LNHDA and SQIVND (reference sequence). CDR3 amino acids: CASSMRGVEEKLFF. DNA of the CDR3: TGTGCCAGTAGTATGAGGGGGGTGGAAGAAAAACTGTTTTTT.